The clone carrying this TCR beta chain came up once. Its cognate antigen is unknown. These data are taken from a study of shared clonotypes between healthy human individuals. Notes on the study in general: Clonotype sharing among donors likely depends on sequencing depth.

Method: immunoSEQ multiplex PCR; TCRdb's copy keeps in-frame clones and lacks some. The table has about 480,000 clones, about three quarters seen once; the top ten hold 9.5% to 15%. Healthy adults negative for HIV, lacking recent acute infections or vaccinations, served as donors. Trimming stripped 1 base from V and 0 bases from J, with 11 bases between. In germline, CDR1 is SGHNT, CDR2 YYREEE (reference sequence). The CDR3 covers 16 residues. Sequencing input: PBMCs. The source is a woman aged 40 to 50 in good health. Some clones in this sample may be carry-over from other donors' samples. V and J are TRBV5-4 and TRBJ1-3; D is uncertain. The CDR3 DNA reads as TGTGCCAGCAGCTTGCGAAAGACGGACTCTGGAAACACCATATATTTT. It is translated as CASSLRKTDSGNTIYF.